A selection of T cell receptor beta chains follows, all from one sample in a study of blood T cell repertoires in COVID-19. The repertoire was sequenced with immunoSEQ multiplex PCR; TCRdb's copy has only in-frame clones and lacks some. This repertoire shows approximately 140,000 clones, over 70% found once; its top ten account for roughly 3.9%. Sequenced: PBMCs or T cells enriched from blood (not recorded which). The receptor set was obtained from a man in his fifties in a cohort exposed to, infected with or recovered from COVID-19 (not recorded which). Both conserved end residues are part of each CDR3. D genes are given only for firm matches. Part of the rows lack a size; the others show once, few, many or a class for expanded clones.

TRBJ1-2,few,TRBV3-1/TRBV3-2,-,CASSQEQGGVGYTF,TGTGCCAGCAGCCAAGAACAGGGAGGGGTTGGCTACACCTTC
TRBJ1-4,few,TRBV5-6,-,CASSRGGGLFF,TGTGCCAGCAGCCGTGGCGGAGGACTGTTTTTT
TRBJ2-7,-,TRBV6-2/TRBV6-3,-,CASSYGRYSYEQYF,TGTGCCAGCAGTTACGGCCGTTACTCCTACGAGCAGTACTTC
TRBJ2-1,-,TRBV5-4,TRBD2,CASSLTGLAPGQFF,TGTGCCAGCAGCTTGACGGGACTAGCCCCCGGGCAGTTCTTC
TRBJ2-7,-,TRBV6-5,TRBD2,CASTRTSGGAYEQYF,TGTGCCAGCACTCGAACTAGCGGGGGAGCCTACGAGCAGTACTTC
TRBJ1-5,-,TRBV5-1,-,CASRKGRDQPQHF,TGCGCCAGCAGAAAGGGGCGAGATCAGCCCCAGCATTTT
TRBJ2-1,-,TRBV29-1,TRBD2,CSVDAGTSGGNNEQFF,TGCAGCGTTGACGCCGGGACTAGCGGGGGAAACAATGAGCAGTTCTTC
TRBJ2-2,-,TRBV11-3,TRBD1,CASSQQGATGELFF,TGTGCCAGCAGCCAACAGGGGGCCACCGGGGAGCTGTTTTTT
TRBJ1-2,-,TRBV6-5,TRBD1,CASSPWTGGQYGYTF,TGTGCCAGCAGTCCATGGACAGGGGGCCAATATGGCTACACCTTC
TRBJ2-1,once,TRBV5-4,TRBD2,CASHGGILNEQFF,TGTGCCAGTCACGGGGGGATTCTGAATGAGCAGTTCTTC
TRBJ2-3,-,TRBV7-2,TRBD2,CASSFHLAGTSTDTQYF,TGTGCCAGCAGCTTTCACCTAGCGGGAACTAGCACAGATACGCAGTATTTT
TRBJ1-2,once,TRBV15,-,CATSRDRGATGYTF,TGTGCCACCAGCAGAGATCGGGGGGCTACTGGCTACACCTTC
TRBJ2-7,once,TRBV29-1,TRBD2,CSATGLAGVTSYEQYF,TGCAGCGCTACCGGACTAGCGGGAGTCACCTCCTACGAGCAGTACTTC
TRBJ2-7,-,TRBV2,-,CASSVLTGEQYF,TGTGCCAGCAGTGTCCTCACGGGCGAGCAGTACTTC
TRBJ2-1,-,TRBV5-1,-,CASSLGGGYNEQFF,TGCGCCAGCAGCTTGGGAGGGGGCTACAATGAGCAGTTCTTC
TRBJ2-3,-,TRBV6-4,TRBD2,CASSDSSGGADTQYF,TGTGCCAGCAGTGACTCTAGCGGGGGGGCAGATACGCAGTATTTT
TRBJ2-5,-,TRBV7-9,TRBD1,CASSPTIGTGLETQYF,TGTGCCAGCAGCCCTACAATCGGGACAGGGCTGGAGACCCAGTACTTC
TRBJ1-5,-,TRBV10-3,-,CAISESDRQTTSGPQHF,TGTGCCATCAGTGAGTCGGACAGACAAACGACGTCTGGGCCCCAGCATTTT
TRBJ2-7,-,TRBV27,TRBD2,CASSRLAGASSYEQYF,TGTGCCAGCAGTCGGCTAGCGGGGGCAAGCTCCTACGAGCAGTACTTC
TRBJ1-2,-,TRBV4-1,-,CASSQDFSQGGYTF,TGCGCCAGCAGCCAAGATTTTTCGCAGGGGGGCTACACCTTC
TRBJ2-1,-,TRBV5-1,TRBD2,CASSLEGTRFYEQFF,TGCGCCAGCAGCTTGGAAGGGACTAGATTCTATGAGCAGTTCTTC
TRBJ2-5,-,TRBV18,-,CASSAYQETQYF,TGTGCCAGCTCAGCGTACCAAGAGACCCAGTACTTC
TRBJ2-4,-,TRBV29-1,-,CSIVGDGKNIQYF,TGCAGCATAGTGGGAGACGGCAAAAACATTCAGTACTTC
TRBJ2-7,-,TRBV5-1,-,CASSLATGSSYEQYF,TGCGCCAGCAGCTTGGCCACGGGGAGCTCCTACGAGCAGTACTTC
TRBJ1-2,-,TRBV25-1,TRBD1,CASLGQGTNYGYTF,TGTGCCAGCCTGGGACAGGGTACGAACTATGGCTACACCTTC
TRBJ2-4,few,TRBV5-5,TRBD1,CASSSGQGQTSNIQYF,TGTGCCAGCAGCTCTGGACAGGGGCAAACCTCAAACATTCAGTACTTC
TRBJ1-5,-,TRBV19,-,CASIPGLQDPRGQPQHF,TGTGCCAGTATCCCAGGACTTCAGGACCCGCGGGGTCAGCCCCAGCATTTT
TRBJ1-6,-,TRBV10-3,-,CAISESGRNSPLHF,TGTGCCATCAGTGAGTCCGGGAGGAATTCACCCCTCCACTTT
TRBJ2-7,-,TRBV14,-,CASSQGRAASEQYF,TGTGCCAGCAGCCAAGGAAGAGCGGCTTCCGAGCAGTACTTC
TRBJ2-7,-,TRBV27,TRBD1,CASSPGTGTSYEQYF,TGTGCCAGCAGTCCAGGGACAGGGACCTCCTACGAGCAGTACTTC
TRBJ2-2,-,TRBV7-3,TRBD2,CASSFGFVAGGTGELFF,TGTGCCAGCAGCTTCGGTTTTGTAGCGGGAGGAACCGGGGAGCTGTTTTTT
TRBJ1-4,-,TRBV28,-,CASRQGREKLFF,TGTGCCAGCAGACAGGGTCGAGAAAAACTGTTTTTT
TRBJ2-2,few,TRBV19,-,CASSLAELTGELFF,TGTGCCAGTAGTTTAGCGGAGCTCACCGGGGAGCTGTTTTTT
TRBJ2-7,few,TRBV21-1,-,CASSKVGDRGWAYEQYF,TGTGCCAGCAGCAAAGTTGGGGACAGGGGATGGGCCTACGAGCAGTACTTC